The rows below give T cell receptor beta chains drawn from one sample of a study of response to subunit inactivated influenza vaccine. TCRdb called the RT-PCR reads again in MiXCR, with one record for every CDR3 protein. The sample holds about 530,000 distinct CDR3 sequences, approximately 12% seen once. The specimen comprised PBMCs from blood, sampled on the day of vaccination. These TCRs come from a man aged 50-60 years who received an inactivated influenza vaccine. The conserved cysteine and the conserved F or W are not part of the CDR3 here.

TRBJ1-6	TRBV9	ASSVDLHLANSPLH
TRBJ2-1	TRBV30	AWSSFLAGDLREF
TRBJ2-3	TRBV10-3	AIMQGGSSDTQY
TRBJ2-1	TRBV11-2	ASSLRREVEQF
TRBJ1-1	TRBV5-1	ASSARDRAHTEAF
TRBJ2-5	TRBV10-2	ASSGPSGGRVETQY
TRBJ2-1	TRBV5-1	ASSFGWSGTGGNEQF
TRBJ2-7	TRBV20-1	SARDSSGGAHEQY
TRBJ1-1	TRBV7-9	ASSRTAGLSTEAF
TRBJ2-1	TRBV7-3	ASSLTAGQGLWEQF
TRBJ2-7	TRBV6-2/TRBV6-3	ASSGLLAGGPHEQY
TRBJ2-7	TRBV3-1	ASSDPGLAANEQY
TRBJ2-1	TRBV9	ASSVVGLAGDYNEQF
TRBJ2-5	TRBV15	ATSSDATVHQETQY
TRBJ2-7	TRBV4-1	ASSHKEQGGYEQY
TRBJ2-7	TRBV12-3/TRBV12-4	ASSRNRDRVGEQY
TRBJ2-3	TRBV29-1	SVELAGADTQY
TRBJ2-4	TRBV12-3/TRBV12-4	ASSSDRIVQY
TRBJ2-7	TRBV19	ASTPGTGSNEQY
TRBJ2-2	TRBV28	ASSVPGSLKGELF
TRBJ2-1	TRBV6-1	ASSGTGLLGEQF
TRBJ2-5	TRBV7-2	ASSLGGGSQETQY
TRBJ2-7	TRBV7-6	ASSPGRTSGTYEQY
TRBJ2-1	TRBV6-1	ASSVDSGGRTSYNEQF
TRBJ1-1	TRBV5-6	ASSWGNTEAF
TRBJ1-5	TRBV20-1	SARGPRDRRSLGRNQPQH
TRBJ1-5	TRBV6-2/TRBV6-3	ASSYGGTGKASPQH
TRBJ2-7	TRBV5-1	ASSFNDKQY
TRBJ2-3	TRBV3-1	ASSRYRPASTDTQY
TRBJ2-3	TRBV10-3	AIRAGQYTDTQY
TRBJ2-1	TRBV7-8	ASSPGTAAYNEQF
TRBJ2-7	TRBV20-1	SARRDWGTSGRPSSYEQY
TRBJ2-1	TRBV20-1	TVRSGGRNEQF
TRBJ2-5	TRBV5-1	ASSWEVEETQY
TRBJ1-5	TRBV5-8	ASSGGHGQPQH
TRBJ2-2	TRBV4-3	ASSQVEWTGELF
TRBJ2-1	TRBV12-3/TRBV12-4	ASSLLGLAGIYNEQF
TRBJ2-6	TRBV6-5	ASSYSFRQGITGANVLT
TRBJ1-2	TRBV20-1	SANRGTGDGYT
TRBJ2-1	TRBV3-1	ASSKSRGGYNEQF
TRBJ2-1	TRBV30	AWESSYNEQF
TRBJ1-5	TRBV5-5	ASSSTGTNQPQH
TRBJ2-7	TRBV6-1	ASSERMTGQYEQY
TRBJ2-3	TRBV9	ASSPQLWRTDTQY
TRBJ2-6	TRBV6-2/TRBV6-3	ASSYRDGDPGANVLT
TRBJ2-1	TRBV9	ASSGTSGNEQF
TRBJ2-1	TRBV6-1	ASSPSPGQGNEQF
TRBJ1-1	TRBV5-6	ASSLAIGEAF
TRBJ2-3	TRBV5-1	ASSLGDSNTDTQY
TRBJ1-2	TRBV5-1	ASSQGQRAIYGYT
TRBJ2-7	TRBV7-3	ASSLIRGRAHSYEQY
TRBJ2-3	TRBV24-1	ATPRASGSTDTQY
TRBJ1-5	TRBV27	ASSPNKGTGDDQPQH
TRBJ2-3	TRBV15	ATSREPPNTDTQY
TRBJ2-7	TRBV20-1	SARSSGLAGGPMPYEQY
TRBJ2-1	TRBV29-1	SVEMGDEQF
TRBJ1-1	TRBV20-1	SARPQIGGRSEAF
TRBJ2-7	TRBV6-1	ASSEATYEQY